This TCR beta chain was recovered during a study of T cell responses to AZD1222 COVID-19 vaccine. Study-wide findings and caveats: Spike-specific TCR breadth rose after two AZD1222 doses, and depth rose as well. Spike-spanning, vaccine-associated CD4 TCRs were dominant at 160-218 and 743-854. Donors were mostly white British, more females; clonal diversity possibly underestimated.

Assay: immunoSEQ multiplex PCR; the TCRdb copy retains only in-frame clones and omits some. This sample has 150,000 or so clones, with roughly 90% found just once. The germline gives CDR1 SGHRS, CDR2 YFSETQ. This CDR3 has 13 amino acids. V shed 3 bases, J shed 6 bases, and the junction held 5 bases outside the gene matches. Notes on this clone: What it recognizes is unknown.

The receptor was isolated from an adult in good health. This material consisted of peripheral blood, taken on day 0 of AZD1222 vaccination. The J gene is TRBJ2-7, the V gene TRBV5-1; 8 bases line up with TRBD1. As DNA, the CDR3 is TGCGCCAGCAGCTGGGGGACAGGCGCCGAGCAGTACTTC. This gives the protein CASSWGTGAEQYF.